Listed here are 31 T cell receptor beta chains from one sample, sequenced in a study of cytomegalovirus exposure and HLA in healthy donors. PCR involved 60 Vbeta and 13 Jbeta primers. The data were produced by immunoSEQ multiplex PCR, yet TCRdb's version contains in-frame clones alone and is incomplete. The top ten clones hold approximately 15% of a sample with 70,000 to 90,000 clones, around three fifths of them seen once. Sequenced sample: PBMCs. These receptors originate from a woman aged 40 to 49 in good health and CMV-seropositive.

V and J are TRBV7-9 and TRBJ2-5; 8 bases map to TRBD2. Matching the DNA end better, TRBJ2-7 makes the J call doubtful. Germline-derived CDR1 and CDR2 are SEHNR and FQNEAQ (reference sequence). CDR3 length: 14 residues. CDR3: CASSSGGQGYEQYF. CDR3 sequence (DNA): TGTGCCAGCAGCTCGGGGGGGCAGGGATACGAGCAGTACTTC.

The chain is built from TRBV6-5 and TRBJ2-7; a weak D match, TRBD2 (5 bases). V lost 8 bases, J lost 4 bases, and 15 bases lay in between. In germline, CDR1 is MNHEY, CDR2 SVGAGI. The CDR3 sequence is 13 residues long. The CDR3 spells CASRREGAYEQYF. CDR3 nucleotides: TGTGCCAGCCGCCGCGAGGGCGCGTACGAGCAGTACTTC.

This rearrangement joins TRBV28 to TRBJ2-3; 10 bases line up with TRBD2. This CDR3 is built from 15 residues. The V segment lost 8 bases and the J segment 6 bases; nucleotides outside the gene matches: 11. Germline assignment: CDR1 MDHEN and CDR2 SYDVKM. For the CDR3, the DNA is TGTGCCAGCTCTCCCGGACTAGCGGTCCGGGATACGCAGTATTTT. Protein sequence: CASSPGLAVRDTQYF.

The CDR3 reads CASSEMEAAGELFF. CDR3 nucleotides: TGCGCCAGCAGCGAGATGGAGGCAGCCGGGGAGCTGTTTTTT. The chain combines TRBV5-1 with TRBJ2-2; TRBD2 might be the D (5 bases). The CDR3 loop spans 14 amino acids. V was cut by 4 bases and J by 6 bases, with 13 bases left in between. CDR1 and CDR2 (germline): SGHRS, YFSETQ. Full variable domain (rest looked up from reference TRBV5-1 and TRBJ2-2): KAGVTQTPRYLIKTRGQQVTLSCSPISGHRSVSWYQQTPGQGLQFLFEYFSETQRNKGNFPGRFSGRQFSNSRSEMNVSTLELGDSALYLCASSEMEAAGELFFGEGSRLTVL.

This clone was seen once. The chain joins TRBV28 to TRBJ1-1; D gene ambiguous. V lost 7 bases, J lost 8 bases, and 14 bases lay in between. The CDR3 is 12 residues long. Germline CDR1 reads MDHEN; CDR2 reads SYDVKM. The CDR3 spells CASTLPGGEAFF. The CDR3 coding sequence is TGTGCCAGCACCCTCCCGGGAGGCGAAGCTTTCTTT. Looking up the rest from reference TRBV28 and TRBJ1-1 gives the full variable domain: DVKVTQSSRYLVKRTGEKVFLECVQDMDHENMFWYRQDPGLGLRLIYFSYDVKMKEKGDIPEGYSVSREKKERFSLILESASTNQTSMYLCASTLPGGEAFFGQGTRLTVV.

This chain connects TRBV27 to TRBJ1-1; no clear D gene. This CDR3 has 15 amino acids. V dropped 3 bases and J dropped 3 bases, with 14 bases sitting between them. Germline CDR1 reads MNHEY; CDR2 reads SMNVEV (reference sequence). CDR3 in DNA: TGTGCCAGCAGTTTTTCCCCAAGGAGGGACACTGAAGCTTTCTTT. Its protein product is CASSFSPRRDTEAFF.

V is TRBV10-3 and J is TRBJ2-5; the D gene is possibly TRBD2 (6 bases). The germline V gene encodes CDR1 ENHRY and CDR2 SYGVKD. The germline V and J ends were trimmed by 10 bases and 2 bases, with 14 bases remaining between them. CDR3 length equals 13 residues. The CDR3 here is CATIPAGQETQYF. The DNA of the CDR3 is TGTGCCACCATCCCCGCGGGACAAGAGACCCAGTACTTC.

The chain recombines TRBV28 with TRBJ2-7, with D uncertain. CDR1 and CDR2 from the germline V gene are MDHEN and SYDVKM. The CDR3 length is 13 residues. V was pared by 2 bases and J by 7 bases, with 12 bases between. The CDR3, as DNA: TGTGCCAGCAGTTTAGGAGCCTCGAGGGAGCAGTACTTC. It is translated as CASSLGASREQYF.

V gene TRBV14 combines with J gene TRBJ2-3; D is possibly TRBD2 (6 bases). Between the trimmed V and J ends, which lost 0 bases and 9 bases, there was a span of 10 bases. There are 13 residues in the CDR3. Germline CDR1 reads SGHDN; CDR2 reads FVKESK. CDR3 in DNA: TGTGCCAGCAGCCAAGAGCGACTAGGAACGCAGTATTTT. Its translation is CASSQERLGTQYF. The complete variable domain, with remaining parts taken from reference TRBV14 and TRBJ2-3, reads EAGVTQFPSHSVIEKGQTVTLRCDPISGHDNLYWYRRVMGKEIKFLLHFVKESKQDESGMPNNRFLAERTGGTYSTLKVQPAELEDSGVYFCASSQERLGTQYFGPGTRLTVL.

The rearrangement joins TRBV5-4 to TRBJ1-4, with 10 bases matching TRBD1. Germline V gene data show CDR1 as SGHNT and CDR2 as YYREEE (reference sequence). The CDR3 is 16 amino acids. The J segment lost 7 bases and the V segment lost 4 bases, leaving 10 bases of the junction unmatched. The CDR3, as DNA: TGTGCCAGCAGCCAGATTACGACAGGGGGCGGTGAAAAACTGTTTTTT. This translates into CASSQITTGGGEKLFF.

The chain is built from TRBV30 and TRBJ1-2; the match to TRBD1 covers 10 bases. The CDR3 contains 12 residues. Germline lookup yields CDR1 GTSNPN and CDR2 SVGIG (reference sequence). Trimming took 7 bases from V and 6 from J; bases not matched to a gene: 5. CDR3 in DNA: TGTGCCTCCCGGGACAGGGGCCATGGCTACACCTTC. Protein sequence: CASRDRGHGYTF.

The genes are TRBV5-1 and TRBJ1-1; 8 bases fit TRBD1. With 5 bases clipped from V and 5 bases from J, the junction kept 8 bases outside the gene matches. CDR3 size: 14 residues. Germline V CDR1 and CDR2: SGHRS, YFSETQ. For the CDR3, the DNA is TGCGCCAGCAGGTACGCAGGGGGCCGAACTGAAGCTTTCTTT. This translates into CASRYAGGRTEAFF.

The chain joins TRBV15 to TRBJ2-1; 9 bases map to TRBD2. Trimming at V came to 8 bases and at J to 0 bases, leaving 5 bases not matched to a gene. CDR3 length equals 15 residues. CDR1 and CDR2 (germline): LNHNV, YYDKDF (reference sequence). CDR3 nucleotide sequence: TGTGCCACCCGAGCGGGAGGTAGCTCCTACAATGAGCAGTTCTTC. Protein: CATRAGGSSYNEQFF. Full variable domain (missing parts from reference TRBV15 and TRBJ2-1): DAMVIQNPRYQVTQFGKPVTLSCSQTLNHNVMYWYQQKSSQAPKLLFHYYDKDFNNEADTPDNFQSRRPNTSFCFLDIRSPGLGDTAMYLCATRAGGSSYNEQFFGPGTRLTVL.

V is TRBV11-2 and J is TRBJ2-1, with TRBD1 matching 9 bases. The length of the CDR3 is 18 residues. V was pared by 5 bases and J by 0 bases, with 11 bases of the junction left unmatched. The V gene's germline CDR1 is SGHAT and CDR2 FQNNGV. The CDR3 is CASSHPGTGSRSYNEQFF. The CDR3 DNA follows: TGTGCCAGCAGCCACCCCGGGACAGGGTCTCGCTCCTACAATGAGCAGTTCTTC.

The chain couples TRBV28 to TRBJ1-5; 7 nucleotides agree with TRBD1. The germline V gene encodes CDR1 MDHEN and CDR2 SYDVKM. This CDR3 is 15 amino acids long. Trimming removed 5 bases from V and 0 bases from J; junction bases left unmatched: 4. CDR3 DNA: TGTGCCAGCAGTCGACAGGGACATAGCAATCAGCCCCAGCATTTT. It codes for CASSRQGHSNQPQHF.

The sample holds a few counts of this clone. The DNA for the CDR3 is TGTGCCAGCAGCGGATCCGGGACTAGCGGAGAGACCCAGTACTTC. It yields the protein CASSGSGTSGETQYF. V and J are TRBV9 and TRBJ2-5, with 11 bases aligning to TRBD2. V lost 3 bases and J lost 4; bases outside the gene matches: 5. The CDR3 totals 15 residues. Germline CDR1 reads SGDLS; CDR2 reads YYNGEE.

The chain has TRBV4-2 and TRBJ1-5, with D possibly being TRBD1 (6 bases). Per the germline V gene, CDR1 is LGHNA and CDR2 is YNFKEQ. The V gene lost 0 bases and the J gene lost 7 bases, with 22 bases spanning the gap. The CDR3 is made up of 18 amino acids. CDR3 sequence: CASSQDGSGATIRQPQHF. CDR3 bases: TGTGCCAGCAGCCAAGACGGCTCAGGGGCTACGATTAGGCAGCCCCAGCATTTT.

The V gene is TRBV29-1, the J gene TRBJ2-7; D perhaps matches TRBD1 (6 bases). Germline values: CDR1 SQVTM, CDR2 ANQGSEA. Trimming took 1 base from V and 3 from J, leaving 7 bases between them. The CDR3 runs to 12 residues. The CDR3 sequence: CSVEGGGYEQYF. CDR3 bases: TGCAGCGTTGAAGGAGGGGGCTACGAGCAGTACTTC.

This clone was seen more than once but under ten times. The V call is TRBV5-1, the J call TRBJ2-5, with 10 bases that match TRBD2. CDR3 length: 16 residues. V was pared by 0 bases and J by 4 bases, with 6 bases of the junction left unmatched. The germline gives CDR1 SGHRS, CDR2 YFSETQ. CDR3 region: CASSLALAGVVETQYF. The CDR3 bases are TGCGCCAGCAGCTTGGCGCTAGCGGGAGTAGTAGAGACCCAGTACTTC. Combining the CDR3 with reference TRBV5-1 and TRBJ2-5 gives the whole variable domain KAGVTQTPRYLIKTRGQQVTLSCSPISGHRSVSWYQQTPGQGLQFLFEYFSETQRNKGNFPGRFSGRQFSNSRSEMNVSTLELGDSALYLCASSLALAGVVETQYFGPGTRLLVL.

V is TRBV6-5 and J is TRBJ2-1; 14 nucleotides agree with TRBD2. Looked up from germline, CDR1 is MNHEY and CDR2 is SVGAGI. The CDR3 length is 15 residues. V gave up 2 bases and J gave up 8 bases; unmatched junction bases: 2. DNA for the CDR3: TGTGCCAGCAGTTACGGGACTAGCGGGAGTGATGAGCAGTTCTTC. This gives the protein CASSYGTSGSDEQFF.

This chain links TRBV4-1 with TRBJ1-1; 8 bases agree with TRBD1. The CDR3 spans 15 residues. CDR1 MGHRA and CDR2 YSYEKL come from the germline V gene. J lost 0 bases, V lost 7 bases, and 7 bases had no gene match. The CDR3 protein is CASTTGGLMNTEAFF. The DNA of the CDR3 is TGCGCCAGCACAACAGGGGGGTTGATGAACACTGAAGCTTTCTTT.

This clone turned up a few times. This sequence joins TRBV27 and TRBJ1-5; no definite D call. This CDR3 region has 16 residues. V was trimmed by 4 bases and J by 8 bases, leaving 21 bases between them. CDR1 MNHEY and CDR2 SMNVEV come from the germline V gene (reference sequence). The CDR3 DNA sequence: TGTGCCAGCAGTTCTACGCCCCGTCCCGCCGGGGAGCCCCAGCATTTT. It encodes CASSSTPRPAGEPQHF.

The V and J genes are TRBV11-2 and TRBJ1-1, with 10 bases that match TRBD1. The CDR3 has 16 amino acids. V lost 1 base to trimming and J lost 6 bases; unmatched junction nucleotides: 8. Germline values: CDR1 SGHAT, CDR2 FQNNGV. In nucleotides, the CDR3 is TGTGCCAGCAGCTTAGGTGTCGGGACAGGGGAGGCTGAAGCTTTCTTT. This sequence encodes CASSLGVGTGEAEAFF.

The rearrangement joins TRBV2 to TRBJ2-3; 8 bases fit TRBD2. CDR3 size: 15 residues. V was pared by 11 bases and J by 0 bases, with 10 bases of the junction left unmatched. Germline CDR1 reads SNHLY; CDR2 reads FYNNEI. The CDR3 DNA sequence: TGTGCCGTATCCCCCGGGACTAGGAGCACAGATACGCAGTATTTT. Protein product: CAVSPGTRSTDTQYF.

This rearrangement joins TRBV7-2 to TRBJ2-7; 9 nucleotides align to TRBD1. This CDR3 is built from 13 residues. The germline CDR1 and CDR2 sequences are SGHTA and FQGNSA. The trim removed 1 base at V and 6 bases at J, leaving 1 base unmatched. CDR3 residues: CASSLDRGREQYF. The CDR3, as DNA: TGTGCCAGCAGCTTAGACAGGGGGCGCGAGCAGTACTTC.

This clone was seen a few times. The rearrangement uses TRBV7-2 and TRBJ1-2, with 8 bases identical to TRBD1. The CDR3 is made up of 15 amino acids. V gave up 5 bases and J gave up 5 bases; unmatched junction bases: 10. Germline lookup yields CDR1 SGHTA and CDR2 FQGNSA. This CDR3 reads CASSDGTGRLYGYTF. CDR3 DNA sequence: TGTGCCAGCAGCGACGGGACAGGCCGACTTTATGGCTACACCTTC.

This chain uses TRBV27 with TRBJ1-5; 7 bases are shared with TRBD1. The CDR3 loop spans 15 amino acids. The germline V gene has CDR1 MNHEY and CDR2 SMNVEV (reference sequence). Unmatched junction bases numbered 5, after V lost 6 bases and J lost 0 bases. DNA for the CDR3: TGTGCCAGCAGGAGCGGACAGGTTAGCAATCAGCCCCAGCATTTT. As protein: CASRSGQVSNQPQHF.

The chain joins TRBV7-9 to TRBJ2-7; D may be TRBD2 (5 bases). Germline CDR1 SEHNR, CDR2 FQNEAQ (reference sequence). The CDR3 has 12 amino acids. The V gene lost 5 bases and the J gene lost 6 bases, with 11 bases spanning the gap. CDR3 sequence (DNA): TGTGCCAGCAGCCCCGGGGAAGGCGAGCAGTACTTC. Its translation is CASSPGEGEQYF.

The chain couples TRBV27 to TRBJ2-3, with a tentative D call TRBD2 (5 bases). The length of the CDR3 is 11 residues. The V gene's germline CDR1 is MNHEY and CDR2 SMNVEV (reference sequence). CDR3 region: CASGSLDTQYF. CDR3 nucleotides: TGTGCGAGCGGTTCCCTGGATACGCAGTATTTT.

The chain couples TRBV4-3 to TRBJ2-1; 9 bases map to TRBD2. CDR1 and CDR2 (germline): LGHNA, YSLEER. The CDR3 covers 13 residues. V shed 3 bases and J 10 bases; nucleotides not matched to a gene: 4. CDR3 DNA: TGCGCCAGCAGCCAGGGACTAGCAAACGAGCAGTTCTTC. Translating it yields CASSQGLANEQFF.

This clone was counted a few times. This rearrangement joins TRBV6-5 to TRBJ2-7, with 11 bases identical to TRBD1. This CDR3 region has 15 residues. Germline-derived CDR1 and CDR2 are MNHEY and SVGAGI. Germline trimming cut 2 bases from V and 7 bases from J; bases unmatched to any gene: 7. The CDR3 sequence: CASSYGWTGGGEQYF. The CDR3 DNA reads TGTGCCAGCAGTTACGGCTGGACAGGGGGCGGAGAGCAGTACTTC.